The 4 T cell receptor beta chains below come from one sample, sequenced in a study of blood T cell repertoires in COVID-19. The protocol was immunoSEQ multiplex PCR, while the TCRdb copy is restricted to in-frame clones and leaves out a portion. The sample lists 200,000 to 250,000 clones, 82% occurring once. Sequencing input: PBMCs or T cells enriched from blood (not recorded which). The origin of the receptors is a woman aged 60-70 years who had recovered from COVID-19.

The V call is TRBV7-9, the J call TRBJ1-4; no firm D call. The CDR3 runs to 18 residues. The germline V gene has CDR1 SEHNR and CDR2 FQNEAQ (reference sequence). Trimming removed 4 bases from V and 0 bases from J, with 18 bases in between. The DNA of the CDR3 is TGTGCCAGCAGCTCCCCTATTTTGCGGTCGGCAACTAATGAAAAACTGTTTTTT. Encoded protein: CASSSPILRSATNEKLFF. Complete variable domain (other parts from reference TRBV7-9 and TRBJ1-4): DTGVSQNPRHKITKRGQNVTFRCDPISEHNRLYWYRQTLGQGPEFLTYFQNEAQLEKSRLLSDRFSAERPKGSFSTLEIQRTEQGDSAMYLCASSSPILRSATNEKLFFGSGTQLSVL.

The chain recombines TRBV19 with TRBJ2-7, with 7 bases lining up with TRBD2. The germline V gene has CDR1 LNHDA and CDR2 SQIVND (reference sequence). This CDR3 is 15 amino acids long. The junction had 6 bases not matched to a gene; V was cut back by 2 bases and J by 2 bases. The CDR3 protein is CASSISAGETYEQYF. The CDR3 DNA is TGTGCCAGTAGTATATCGGCGGGAGAGACCTACGAGCAGTACTTC.

This chain uses TRBV5-5 with TRBJ2-3; 13 nucleotides agree with TRBD2. Trimming cost V 0 bases and J 7 bases; bases outside gene matches: 5. This CDR3 contains 16 residues. Per the germline V gene, CDR1 is SGHKS and CDR2 is YYEKEE (reference sequence). CDR3 region: CASSLATSGRWHTQYF. Written as DNA, the CDR3 is TGTGCCAGCAGCTTGGCGACTAGCGGGAGGTGGCATACGCAGTATTTT.

The chain employs TRBV9 and TRBJ2-7; TRBD1 aligns across 8 bases. There are 14 residues in the CDR3. The germline V gene has CDR1 SGDLS and CDR2 YYNGEE. J was trimmed by 5 bases and V by 4 bases; bases with no gene match: 8. The CDR3 DNA reads as TGTGCCAGCAGCATCTCCGACAGGGGTCACGAGCAGTACTTC. Its translation: CASSISDRGHEQYF.